The 26 T cell receptor beta chains reported below all come from one sample, sequenced in a study of metastatic and nonmetastatic thyroid tumors. Not a single patient had been given any form of treatment at any point before undergoing thyroid surgery. TCRdb reanalyzed the PCR reads via MiXCR. In the table there are roughly 48,000 clones, around a sixth of which are singletons. Sequenced: blood. The receptors were sampled from a female donor with papillary thyroid cancer or a benign thyroid nodule (not recorded which). Some clones in this sample may be carry-over from other donors' samples.

The rearrangement joins TRBV30 to TRBJ1-6; D is ambiguous. Germline V gene lookup returns CDR1 GTSNPN and CDR2 SVGIG (reference sequence). The CDR3 is 13 amino acids. Trimming left V 2 bases short and J 8 bases short, with 10 bases between. CDR3 sequence reads: CAWSSSQYSPLHF. CDR3 DNA sequence: TGTGCCTGGAGTTCCAGTCAGTATTCACCCCTCCACTTT.

This clone has at least ten counts. Other DNA sequences in this sample translate to the same CDR3. The CDR3 loop reads CASSLGTSGSVEQYF. CDR3 DNA: TGTGCCAGCAGCCTAGGGACTAGCGGGAGCGTAGAGCAGTACTTC. The chain employs TRBV27 and TRBJ2-7; 14 nucleotides agree with TRBD2. This CDR3 contains 15 residues. Germline CDR1 MNHEY, CDR2 SMNVEV (reference sequence). V was clipped by 6 bases and J by 7 bases; unmatched bases: 8.

This clone is termed medium-sized. This rearrangement joins TRBV6-1 to TRBJ1-2; maybe TRBD1 (6 bases). The V end lost 2 bases, the J end lost 6 bases, and 7 bases lay between the germline ends. CDR3 length: 12 residues. The germline V gene encodes CDR1 MNHNS and CDR2 SASEGT. CDR3 loop: CASSETGNGYTF. The CDR3 coding sequence is TGTGCCAGCAGTGAAACAGGGAATGGCTACACCTTC.

In this sample, this clone turned up many times. The rearrangement uses TRBV14 and TRBJ1-2; D is ambiguous. Trimming removed 0 bases from V and 3 bases from J, with 23 bases in between. Germline V gene lookup returns CDR1 SGHDN and CDR2 FVKESK. This CDR3 is built from 19 residues. The CDR3 region has the DNA TGTGCCAGCAGCCAAGATAGAGTACGGGGTGGACTCTCCTACTATGGCTACACCTTC. Its translation: CASSQDRVRGGLSYYGYTF.

This clone occurred a few times. The chain has TRBV28 and TRBJ2-7; 8 bases match TRBD1. Trimming took 5 bases from V and 7 from J; bases not matched to a gene: 13. CDR3 length: 15 amino acids. Per germline, CDR1 MDHEN and CDR2 SYDVKM. CDR3 residues: CASSQNPGGTQEQYF. CDR3 bases: TGTGCCAGCAGTCAAAACCCAGGGGGCACACAAGAGCAGTACTTC.

The CDR3: CAGSTGTSKDEQFF. CDR3 coding DNA: TGTGCCGGTTCGACCGGCACTAGCAAGGATGAGCAGTTCTTC. V and J are TRBV6-1 and TRBJ2-1; weak D call: TRBD2 (6 bases). This CDR3 is 14 amino acids long. V shed 11 bases and J shed 8 bases, with 22 bases lying between them. Germline V lookup: CDR1 MNHNS, CDR2 SASEGT.

This clone was seen a few times. This chain uses TRBV2 with TRBJ2-5, with no clear D. V was cut by 6 bases and J by 8 bases, with 16 bases left in between. CDR1 is SNHLY, CDR2 FYNNEI, per germline. The CDR3 spans 13 residues. CDR3 nucleotides: TGTGCCAGCAGCTCTGACTCCAGGTATACCCAGTACTTC. Amino acid sequence: CASSSDSRYTQYF.

Comment on this clone: Mismatch with germline at one junction end may stem from a read error. This chain connects TRBV6-1 to TRBJ2-7; 9 bases line up with TRBD1. The CDR3 extends over 15 amino acids. From germline, CDR1 is MNHNS and CDR2 SASEGT. The CDR3 protein is CASSEAGTGTYERYF. Written as DNA, the CDR3 is TGTGCTAGCAGTGAAGCCGGGACAGGGACCTACGAGCGGTACTTC.

This clone showed up many times. The V call is TRBV29-1, the J call TRBJ2-1; no definite D call. Deletions cut 4 bases from V and 0 bases from J, with 7 bases between. The CDR3 spans 13 residues. From germline, CDR1 is SQVTM and CDR2 ANQGSEA. The CDR3 coding sequence is TGCAGCGTTGGGCAGAGCTCCTACAATGAGCAGTTCTTC. Its protein product is CSVGQSSYNEQFF.

This clone was observed at least ten times. V and J are TRBV12-3 or TRBV12-4 and TRBJ2-1; D is undetermined. This CDR3 is built from 15 residues. V dropped 6 bases and J dropped 1 base, with 13 bases sitting between them. CDR3 residues: CASSRNRRSYNEQFF. DNA for the CDR3: TGTGCCAGCAGCAGAAATAGAAGATCCTACAATGAGCAGTTCTTC.

The CDR3 protein is CASSELGTGTQYF. CDR3 nucleotide sequence: TGTGCCAGCAGTGAATTGGGTACTGGTACGCAGTATTTT. The J gene is TRBJ2-3, the V gene TRBV2; D is unresolved. From germline, CDR1 is SNHLY and CDR2 FYNNEI. Trimming left V 2 bases short and J 8 bases short, with 11 bases between. CDR3 length equals 13 residues. Filled out from reference TRBV2 and TRBJ2-3, the complete variable domain reads EPEVTQTPSHQVTQMGQEVILRCVPISNHLYFYWYRQILGQKVEFLVSFYNNEISEKSEIFDDQFSVERPDGSNFTLKIRSTKLEDSAMYFCASSELGTGTQYFGPGTRLTVL.

This clone was picked up many times. The chain joins TRBV3-1 to TRBJ2-1; the match to TRBD2 covers 9 bases. Germline CDR1 and CDR2: LGHDT and YNNKEL (reference sequence). This CDR3 spans 14 amino acids. J gave up 6 bases and V 4 bases, and 4 bases lay outside the gene matches. In nucleotides, the CDR3 is TGTGCCAGCAGCCCCAGACTAGCGGTCAATGAGCAGTTCTTC. It specifies CASSPRLAVNEQFF.

This chain links TRBV20-1 with TRBJ1-4; no definite D call. The germline gives CDR1 DFQATT, CDR2 SNEGSKA (reference sequence). The CDR3 has 12 amino acids. V was trimmed by 0 bases and J by 8 bases, leaving 7 bases between them. CDR3: CSARDEEEKLFF. The CDR3 nucleotides read TGCAGTGCTAGAGATGAGGAGGAAAAACTGTTTTTT.

This clone was observed at least ten times. This chain uses TRBV29-1 with TRBJ2-7; D call uncertain. This CDR3 contains 13 residues. Germline loops: CDR1 SQVTM, CDR2 ANQGSEA. V was shortened by 4 bases and J by 0 bases, with 10 bases between the two germline ends. The CDR3 protein is CSVVSDSSYEQYF. The CDR3 region has the DNA TGCAGCGTTGTATCTGATAGCTCCTACGAGCAGTACTTC.

This clone came up a few times. The CDR3 here is CASSLRDYRYNEQFF. As DNA, the CDR3 is TGTGCCAGTAGTCTCCGGGACTACCGATACAATGAGCAGTTCTTC. The V call is TRBV19, the J call TRBJ2-1; 7 positions match TRBD2. The ends lost 5 bases at V and 4 bases at J; junction bases unmatched: 8. Germline assignment: CDR1 LNHDA and CDR2 SQIVND (reference sequence). The CDR3 loop spans 15 amino acids.

Concerning this clone itself: One junction end disagrees with the germline gene, perhaps due to a read error. The rearrangement uses TRBV4-2 and TRBJ2-7; a weak D match, TRBD2 (5 bases). This CDR3 is 15 amino acids long. Germline CDR1 and CDR2: LGHNA and YNFKEQ. The CDR3 reads CASIPTEGAAYDQYF. CDR3 nucleotide sequence: TGTGCCAGCATCCCAACCGAAGGAGCGGCCTACGATCAGTACTTC.

This clone has at least ten counts. The CDR3 protein is CAISESITPDEQPQHF. The CDR3 bases are TGTGCCATCAGTGAGTCTATTACTCCGGACGAACAGCCCCAGCATTTT. The chain combines TRBV10-3 with TRBJ1-5; D remains unclear. The CDR3 covers 16 residues. Germline CDR1 is ENHRY and CDR2 is SYGVKD. V was shortened by 0 bases and J by 7 bases, with 16 bases between the two germline ends.

V usage is TRBV30 and J usage is TRBJ1-6, with 7 bases that match TRBD1. The CDR3 is 13 residues long. V shed 4 bases and J 13 bases; nucleotides not matched to a gene: 10. The germline gives CDR1 GTSNPN, CDR2 SVGIG (reference sequence). The CDR3 protein is CAWISQGVGPLHF. The CDR3 bases are TGTGCCTGGATTTCGCAGGGGGTAGGCCCCCTCCACTTT.

This clone has at least ten counts. The chain employs TRBV20-1 and TRBJ1-6; the match to TRBD1 covers 11 bases. Germline CDR1 reads DFQATT; CDR2 reads SNEGSKA (reference sequence). V lost 5 bases and J lost 5; bases outside the gene matches: 2. The CDR3 consists of 14 residues. The CDR3 DNA reads as TGCAGTGCTGGGACAGGGGGTGATAATTCACCCCTCCACTTT. This sequence encodes CSAGTGGDNSPLHF.

Only a few counts were recorded for this clone. This rearrangement joins TRBV28 to TRBJ1-2; D remains ambiguous. The length of the CDR3 is 12 residues. In germline, CDR1 is MDHEN, CDR2 SYDVKM. V lost 2 bases and J lost 6, with 7 bases in between. This CDR3 is CASSLSEDGYTF. DNA for the CDR3: TGTGCCAGCAGTTTAAGTGAGGATGGCTACACCTTC.

This clone was seen at least ten times. The V and J genes are TRBV4-1 and TRBJ1-2; 7 bases map to TRBD1. Losses at the gene ends were 1 base for V and 6 bases for J; bases not matched to a gene: 11. In germline, CDR1 is MGHRA, CDR2 YSYEKL. CDR3 size: 16 residues. This CDR3 is CASSQGPTGRSDGYTF. The CDR3 coding sequence is TGCGCCAGCAGCCAAGGACCGACAGGGAGAAGTGATGGCTACACCTTC.

This clone is labeled medium-sized. V usage is TRBV2 and J usage is TRBJ2-7; 7 bases match TRBD1. V was clipped by 2 bases and J by 3 bases; unmatched bases: 1. This CDR3 contains 13 residues. The V gene's germline CDR1 is SNHLY and CDR2 FYNNEI. The CDR3 sequence: CASSEHRGYEQYF. The CDR3 DNA reads as TGTGCCAGCAGTGAACACAGGGGCTACGAGCAGTACTTC.

This clone was counted at least ten times. The chain combines TRBV25-1 with TRBJ1-3; D is ambiguous. Germline loops: CDR1 MGHDK, CDR2 SYGVNS. CDR3 length: 12 amino acids. With 3 bases removed from V and 4 bases from J, the gap between germline ends came to 4 bases. The CDR3 protein is CASSDGGNTIYF. CDR3 nucleotide sequence: TGTGCCAGCAGTGATGGCGGAAACACCATATATTTT.

Ten or more counts support this clone. A much larger clonotype is one base distant, so this may be a read error. V usage is TRBV6-1 and J usage is TRBJ1-1; 7 bases are a match to TRBD1. J gave up 3 bases and V 6 bases, and 10 bases lay outside the gene matches. The CDR3 contains 15 residues. The germline gives CDR1 MNHNS, CDR2 SASEGT. CDR3 in amino acids: CASSNIVDRDTEAFF. The CDR3 bases are TGTGCCAGCAGCAACATCGTAGACAGGGACACTGAAGCTTTCTTT.

In the case of this clone: This may arise from a read error, as a much more abundant clone is one base away. CDR3 protein: CASSPTGLTNTGELLF. The CDR3 DNA reads as TGTGCCAGCAGCCCCACTGGACTTACGAACACCGGGGAGCTGCTTTTT. J is TRBJ2-2 and V is TRBV5-4, with D possibly TRBD2 on 5 matching bases. Germline assignment: CDR1 SGHNT and CDR2 YYREEE (reference sequence). CDR3 length: 16 residues. Combining the CDR3 with reference TRBV5-4 and TRBJ2-2 gives the whole variable domain ETGVTQSPTHLIKTRGQQVTLRCSSQSGHNTVSWYQQALGQGPQFIFQYYREEENGRGNFPPRFSGLQFPNYSSELNVNALELDDSALYLCASSPTGLTNTGELLFGEGSRLTVL.

This clone was counted ten times or more. The chain uses TRBV11-3 and TRBJ1-3, with D possibly being TRBD1 (5 bases). Germline loops: CDR1 SGHNT, CDR2 YENEEA. The V gene lost 11 bases and the J gene lost 3 bases, with 11 bases spanning the gap. This CDR3 contains 12 residues. The CDR3 region is CAPGTFGNTIYF. The DNA of the CDR3 is TGTGCCCCGGGGACCTTTGGAAACACCATATATTTT.